This T cell receptor (beta chain) emerged from a study of blood T cell repertoires in COVID-19. Study in general: T cells, B-cell-depleted T cells, or PBMCs supplied cDNA or gDNA.

Per the authors' pipeline: From reference gene primer amplification, estimates of nucleated cell counts were derived. Only in-frame clones appear in the TCRdb table, and some are missing; sequencing was by immunoSEQ multiplex PCR. That table is the source of V, J and clone size, and D and trimming were worked out from the DNA. This table has approximately 400,000 clones, around 89% appearing once. This CDR3 is built from 14 residues. Germline V gives CDR1 SGHVS, CDR2 FQNEAQ. The V gene lost 2 bases and the J gene lost 11 bases, with 15 bases spanning the gap. The source of this sequence is a man between 35 and 55 years old with acute or convalescent COVID-19. The source material was peripheral blood. The J gene is TRBJ1-4, the V gene TRBV7-8; maybe TRBD1 (5 bases). CDR3 in amino acids: CASSLNLGLSKLFF. Here the CDR3 DNA reads TGTGCCAGCAGCTTAAACTTGGGACTTTCTAAACTGTTTTTT.